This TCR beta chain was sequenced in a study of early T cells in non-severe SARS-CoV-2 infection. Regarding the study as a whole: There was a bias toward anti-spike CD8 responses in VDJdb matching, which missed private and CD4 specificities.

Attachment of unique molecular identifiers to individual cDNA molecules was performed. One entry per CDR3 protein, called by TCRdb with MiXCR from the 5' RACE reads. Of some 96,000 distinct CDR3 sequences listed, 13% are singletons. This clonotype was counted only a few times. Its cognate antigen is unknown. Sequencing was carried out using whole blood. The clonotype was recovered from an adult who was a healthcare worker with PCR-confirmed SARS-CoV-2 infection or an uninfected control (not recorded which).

CDR3 in DNA: TGCAGTGCTAGCGGCGAGGGGATCCTCCACAATGAGCAGTTCTTC. Its translation: CSASGEGILHNEQFF. This chain uses TRBV20-1 with TRBJ2-1; D possibly matches TRBD1 or TRBD2 (5 bases each). Looked up from germline, CDR1 is DFQATT and CDR2 is SNEGSKA (reference sequence). V lost 3 bases and J lost 5, with 17 bases in between. This CDR3 has 15 residues.